This T cell receptor (beta chain) was recorded in a study of cytomegalovirus exposure and HLA in healthy donors. Study-wide context: Prior work identified 100 million to 130 million unique TCR beta sequences in some 200 million T cells. General observations from the study: Earlier analysis found most TCR beta V segments productive about 90% or about 30% of the time.

This CDR3 is 15 amino acids long. Trimming pared 0 bases from V and 2 bases from J, leaving 8 bases between. Germline values: CDR1 LGHNA, CDR2 YNFKEQ. This clone has only a few counts. What it recognizes is unknown. The PCR ran on 60 Vbeta and 13 Jbeta primers. Profiled with immunoSEQ multiplex PCR; TCRdb holds only in-frame clones, not every one. Of about 200,000 clones listed, over 65% are singletons. This clonotype originated in a boy between 2 and 10 years old in good health and CMV-seronegative. The chain employs TRBV4-2 and TRBJ2-1; D remains ambiguous. The sequencing input was PBMCs. The CDR3 sequence is CASSQERLAYNEQFF. DNA for the CDR3: TGTGCCAGCAGCCAAGAGAGGCTAGCCTACAATGAGCAGTTCTTC.